Listed below are T cell receptor beta chains from one sample, sequenced in a study of T cell repertoires in cytomegalovirus infection. TCRdb re-derived calls from the reads in MiXCR, one entry per CDR3 protein. The repertoire includes about 600,000 distinct CDR3 sequences, about 24% of them detected once, and 7.5% to 9% sits in the top ten. Sequenced input: CD8+ T cells from PBMCs. These receptors originate from a human donor in good health (CMV status not recorded). Some clones in this sample may be carry-over from other donors' samples. The CDR3 runs from the conserved cysteine through the conserved F or W. A D gene is named only where the DNA matches it firmly. Not every row has a clone size; where given, it reads once, few, many or a size class.

v_call	j_call	d_call	cdr3_length	clone_size	cdr3_nt	cdr3_aa
TRBV29-1	TRBJ2-3	TRBD1	15	few	TGCAGCGTTGAACTCCGGGACAGGGAGGAAGATACGCAGTATTTT	CSVELRDREEDTQYF
TRBV14	TRBJ2-3	TRBD1	16	few	TGTGCCAGCAGCCCTGGGACAGGGACTGGAGCAGATACGCAGTATTTT	CASSPGTGTGADTQYF
TRBV28	TRBJ2-1	-	16	-	TGTGCCAGCAGTTTATTGAGGGGGTCTGGTAGGAATGAGCAGTTCTTC	CASSLLRGSGRNEQFF
TRBV7-9	TRBJ2-6	-	14	-	TGTGCCAGCAGCCGGCAAGCTGGGGCCAACGTCCTGACTTTC	CASSRQAGANVLTF
TRBV6-4	TRBJ2-3	-	16	few	TGTGCCAGCAGTGACTCGTACCGACGTGACACAGATACGCAGTATTTT	CASSDSYRRDTDTQYF
TRBV12-3/TRBV12-4	TRBJ2-5	TRBD2	15	many	TGTGCCAGCACCGCCGGGGGGGGACGGGCAGAGACCCAGTACTTC	CASTAGGGRAETQYF
TRBV7-9	TRBJ2-1	-	15	few	TGTGCCAGCAGCCCTCCGGCGGGGAGATACAATGAGCAGTTCTTC	CASSPPAGRYNEQFF
TRBV4-1	TRBJ2-5	TRBD1	16	few	TGCGCCAGCAGCCACCCCGACAGGGGAGCACAAGAGACCCAGTACTTC	CASSHPDRGAQETQYF
TRBV11-2	TRBJ1-5	-	15	few	TGTGCCAGCAGCTTAAGGGGCGCGAGCAATCAGCCCCAGCATTTT	CASSLRGASNQPQHF
TRBV6-2/TRBV6-3	TRBJ2-2	-	15	many	TGTGCCAGCAGGAACGACAGCCTGATATCCGGGGAGCTGTTTTTT	CASRNDSLISGELFF
TRBV20-1	TRBJ1-5	-	14	-	TGCAGTGCTAGAGATCGACTGAGGATTGAGCCCCAGCATTTT	CSARDRLRIEPQHF
TRBV20-1	TRBJ2-2	-	17	many	TGCAGTGCTAGAGATCGTGGGCAGGGGCCGGGAACCGGGGAGCTGTTTTTT	CSARDRGQGPGTGELFF
TRBV4-3	TRBJ1-1	TRBD1	14	few	TGCGCCAGCAGCGTGACGACAGGGGGAGTTGAAGCTTTCTTT	CASSVTTGGVEAFF
TRBV6-6	TRBJ2-1	-	16	-	TGTGCCAGCACCCCACCTTTCCTGGCTAGTATCAATGAGCAGTTCTTC	CASTPPFLASINEQFF
TRBV11-2	TRBJ2-1	-	12	many	TGTGCCAGCAGCTTAGGCTACTTAGGGCAGTTCTTC	CASSLGYLGQFF
TRBV29-1	TRBJ2-1	-	13	-	TGCAGCGTACCGGGACTCCCGGTGAATGAGCAGTTCTTC	CSVPGLPVNEQFF
TRBV5-4	TRBJ1-1	-	15	few	TGTGCCAGCAGCCTTTCCAGGGAGAAAAACACTGAAGCTTTCTTT	CASSLSREKNTEAFF